This T cell receptor beta chain was sequenced in a study of T cell repertoires and Cas9 in healthy adults. This clone was seen a single time. Antigen specificity is unknown. The data were produced by immunoSEQ multiplex PCR, yet TCRdb's version contains in-frame clones alone and is incomplete. The sample contains 20,000 to 25,000 clones, more than 75% of which appear only once. Study findings and constraints: SpCas9-reactive effector T cells were reportedly restrained in vitro by SpCas9-reactive regulatory T cells.

V lost 1 base, J lost 0 bases, and 6 bases lay in between. Germline values: CDR1 SGHTA, CDR2 FQGNSA. The CDR3 is 15 residues long. The gene calls are TRBV7-2 and TRBJ1-4; the D is unclear. This receptor was taken from a human donor in good health. The sequencing sample was made of CD4+ effector T cells (CD127+, CD25-, CD137-, CD154-) from PBMCs; culture status not recorded. The CDR3 reads CASSLGGTTNEKLFF. Written as DNA, the CDR3 is TGTGCCAGCAGCTTAGGGGGTACAACTAATGAAAAACTGTTTTTT.